This T cell receptor beta chain is drawn from a study of patients and donors after allogeneic stem cell transplantation. This clonotype has ten or more counts. Germline V gene data show CDR1 as SGHVS and CDR2 as FQNEAQ. After removal of 5 bases from V and 7 bases from J, the junction contained 18 bases not matched to a gene. The length of the CDR3 is 18 residues. TCRdb analysed the RT-PCR reads with MiXCR anew, one entry per CDR3 protein. The table shows 410,000 or so distinct CDR3 sequences, with roughly 16% occurring only once. The specimen sequenced was blood, either unsorted or a sorted T cell fraction (not recorded which). This sequence joins TRBV7-8 and TRBJ2-2; the match to TRBD2 covers 8 bases. This TCR derives from a human donor who was either an allogeneic HSCT recipient or a stem cell or donor lymphocyte infusion donor (not recorded which). It is not recorded whose cells these are; they may come from a transplant donor. The CDR3 region has the DNA TGTGCCAGCAGCCCCCGGGAGAGGAGCGGGGGAGGCTACGGGGAGCTGTTTTTT. Amino acids: CASSPRERSGGGYGELFF.